Given below is one TCR beta chain in context. Its specificity is not known. This sample was taken from a study of CD8+CD57+ T cells in acquired aplastic anemia. Study in general: DNA from sorted CD4+ and CD8+ cells averaged approximately 2.9 ug. Notes on the study in general: Patients showed no significant difference from controls in CD8+ Simpson's diversity. Overlapping CD8+ CDR3 repertoires of patients and controls contained approximately 28 shared sequences.

For CDR3 and TCR beta VDJ profiling, genomic DNA was the template used. TCRdb fed the reads into MiXCR, producing one record per CDR3 protein. Of under 500,000 distinct CDR3 sequences detected, approximately 33% appear once; the ten largest clones hold approximately 0.82%. In patients chosen for sequencing, flow cytometry had shown CD8+CD57+ cell expansion. Receipt of therapy had not occurred in any patient by the time of blood sampling. The CDR3 totals 14 residues. V was trimmed by 5 bases and J by 5 bases, leaving 15 bases between them. Germline V gene data show CDR1 as MNHEY and CDR2 as SVGAGI. J is TRBJ1-1 and V is TRBV6-5, with a weak D call TRBD1 (6 bases). The sequence came from a human donor with aplastic anemia. Input material: sorted CD4+, CD8+, or CD8+CD57+ T cells (not recorded which) from PBMCs. CDR3 sequence: CASSLDSKRTEAFF. CDR3 DNA: TGTGCCAGCAGTCTGGACAGCAAGAGGACTGAAGCTTTCTTT.